This record covers a single TCR beta chain. This sample is drawn from a study of blood T cells in healthy people across ages. The use of a sample-barcoded 5' primer and a J-beta primer mix characterized a second PCR of 7 to 11 cycles. TCRdb reprocessed the 5' RACE reads via MiXCR and lists one record per CDR3 protein. The sample consists of some 760,000 distinct CDR3 sequences, about 25% of them appearing once. V was clipped by 3 bases and J by 2 bases, with 10 bases between them. Germline V CDR1 and CDR2: SQVTM, ANQGSEA. The CDR3 loop spans 13 amino acids. This sample was also put to use in a study of T cells of mothers and their children.

This clonotype was obtained from a boy aged 5 to 17 in good health. Sequencing was carried out using blood. The rearrangement joins TRBV29-1 to TRBJ2-5; weak D call: TRBD2 (6 bases). The CDR3 DNA reads as TGCAGCGTTGACGGGACTGAGCAAGAGACCCAGTACTTC. Translated, it gives CSVDGTEQETQYF. The variable domain in full, completed from reference TRBV29-1 and TRBJ2-5, reads SAVISQKPSRDICQRGTSLTIQCQVDSQVTMMFWYRQQPGQSLTLIATANQGSEATYESGFVIDKFPISRPNLTFSTLTVSNMSPEDSSIYLCSVDGTEQETQYFGPGTRLLVL.